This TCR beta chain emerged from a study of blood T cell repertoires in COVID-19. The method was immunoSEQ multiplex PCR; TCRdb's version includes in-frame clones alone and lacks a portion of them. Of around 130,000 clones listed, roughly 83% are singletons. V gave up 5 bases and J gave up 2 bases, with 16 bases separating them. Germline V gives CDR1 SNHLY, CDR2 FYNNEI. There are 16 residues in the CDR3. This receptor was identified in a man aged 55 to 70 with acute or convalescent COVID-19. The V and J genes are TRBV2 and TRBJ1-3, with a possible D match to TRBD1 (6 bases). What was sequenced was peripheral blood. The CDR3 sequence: CASSSRNRDAGNTIYF. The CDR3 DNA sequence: TGTGCCAGCAGTAGCCGGAACAGGGATGCTGGAAACACCATATATTTT.